This T cell receptor (beta chain) was profiled in a study of T-cell reconstitution after alpha-beta-depleted transplantation in children (dated by TCRdb to the mid-2010s). Regarding the complete study: Using TCR repertoire profiling, the study followed T-cell immune reconstitution in a quantitative way in children after TCRalphabeta/CD19-depleted allogeneic hematopoietic cell transplantation.

A few counts support this clonotype. The clone's antigen remains unknown. Within one base of it there is no much larger clone, and no base qualities were kept. Receptors were amplified or captured by PCR. The reads were generated on an Illumina HiSeq 2500. Molecular barcoding was employed in the preparation of TCR libraries, with unique molecular identifiers being used to normalize TCRbeta repertoire quantification. In TCRdb, the public reads were trimmed at Q25 with fastp and aligned with MiXCR, with productive beta chains retained. Entries that share a CDR3 protein sequence are merged under the most common genes and DNA. The sample contains 350,000 to 400,000 distinct CDR3 sequences, 10% to 15% of them found a single time. The ten biggest clones cover over 3.5% of the sample. The material was PBMCs, obtained from the stem cell graft. This sequence was found in a human donor who donated a stem cell graft to a child with Fanconi anemia.

The DNA reads TGTGCCAGCAGCTTTGGGACAGTAGAGCAGTTCTTC. Translated, it gives CASSFGTVEQFF. The rearrangement joined TRBV7-9 to TRBJ2-1, with TRBD1 matching 7 junction bases. From the germline V gene (reference sequence), CDR1 is SEHNR and CDR2 is FQNEAQ. The CDR3 numbers 12 residues from cysteine through phenylalanine. Of all the DNA, just the CDR3 is kept, 36 bases in frame from base 1. V ends up 3 bases short and J 10 bases short, with an unmatched junction base count of 3.